This T cell receptor (beta chain) was retrieved from a study of blood T cells in healthy people across ages. The germline CDR1 and CDR2 sequences are DFQATT and SNEGSKA (reference sequence). Trimming cost V 0 bases and J 6 bases; bases outside gene matches: 3. This CDR3 spans 14 amino acids. A J-beta primer mix and a sample-barcoded 5' primer were used in a second PCR of about 7 to 12 cycles. TCRdb reprocessed the 5' RACE reads via MiXCR and lists one record per CDR3 protein. The table records approximately 790,000 distinct CDR3 sequences, 60% to 80% of them present only once. The chain couples TRBV20-1 to TRBJ1-4; TRBD1 matches 8 bases. Material for sequencing was blood. This receptor was identified in a man under 40 in good health. CDR3 residues: CSARDTGGDEKLFF. Here the CDR3 DNA reads TGCAGTGCTAGAGATACAGGGGGGGATGAAAAACTGTTTTTT.